Included here is one TCR beta chain sequence, with context. Its cognate antigen has yet to be identified. Base quality data are lacking; no much larger clone is found one base away. Participants in the prospective study were aged about 18 to 89 years, lived in 20 to 30 United States geographic areas, and enrolled through a virtual design. To assign participants to cohorts, the prospective study relied on clinical history that participants themselves reported in a screening survey and a study questionnaire. ImmuneRACE Cohort 3 recovered participants were defined by two consecutive negative NP/OP PCR tests, healthcare professional clearance, or symptom resolution. In the prospective study, mobile phlebotomists collected whole blood, serum and a nasopharyngeal or oropharyngeal swab from each participant. Over a roughly two-month period, participants in the prospective study had the option of providing additional blood draws and questionnaires. Before DNA extraction, blood samples from the prospective study were shipped at room temperature or frozen.

This entry is derived from a study of blood T cell repertoires in COVID-19 (dated by TCRdb to the early 2020s). Study-wide context: The collaborator samples originated in the United States, Italy and Spain and spanned the acute and convalescent phases of COVID-19. The samples were drawn from two sources: the first 160 participants of the ongoing ImmuneRACE study, and 1,000 to 1,500 subjects contributed by 6 global collaborators. Where available, HLA class I and class II types were taken from metadata supplied by the sample provider and were not determined by assay-based typing. Subjects who had been exposed to COVID-19, were actively infected with it, or had recovered from it provided the deeply sampled blood TCRbeta repertoires that made up the dataset. The material from the prospective study consisted of cDNA or gDNA derived from T cells, B-cell-depleted T cells, or PBMCs. The repertoires were released in a freely available public database meant as a resource for research on the immune response to SARS-CoV-2. The sample metadata nearly always contained a de-identified subject ID, COVID-19 status, age in years and sex.

The immunoSEQ Assay, a bias-controlled multiplex PCR, was used to amplify TCRbeta CDR3 regions from genomic DNA. Per the original workflow: The number of nucleated cells in each sample was estimated by amplification of reference gene primers within the assay. To quantify the absolute abundance of each unique TCRbeta CDR3 rearrangement, sequence reads were collapsed and filtered. For each sample, productive Simpson clonality was calculated as the square root of Simpson's diversity index across productive rearrangements. TCRdb provides this immuneACCESS table in a form limited to in-frame rearrangements. Some clones are lacking; in checked studies, under half of them reflect an unresolved V gene, and why the rest are absent is not known. V and J calls and clone size are given by that table; D and trimming were obtained from the DNA. The sample profile shows around 250,000 clones; almost 85% of them were found once. The ten top clones hold about 15% of the sample.

Summary of the overall study and its limitations: Clinical and demographic metadata were provided uncurated, with the amount varying by source and participant.

Inclusive of the bounding cysteine and phenylalanine, the CDR3 is 15 residues long. Only the CDR3 DNA stays, 45 bases, in frame from base 1. Sequences SGHNT (CDR1) and YYREEE (CDR2) are obtained from the germline V gene (reference sequence). Ends trimmed: V by 5 bases, J by 5 bases; bases unmatched to a gene: 8. The receptor was derived from a man aged 40-55 years who had recovered from COVID-19. Material for sequencing was PBMCs or T cells enriched from blood (not recorded which). This receptor chain uses TRBV5-4 and TRBJ2-5, with TRBD1 matching 11 junction bases. The DNA is TGTGCCAGCAGTTCGAGGGGGACAGGGGGGGAGACCCAGTACTTC. Its translation reads: CASSSRGTGGETQYF.